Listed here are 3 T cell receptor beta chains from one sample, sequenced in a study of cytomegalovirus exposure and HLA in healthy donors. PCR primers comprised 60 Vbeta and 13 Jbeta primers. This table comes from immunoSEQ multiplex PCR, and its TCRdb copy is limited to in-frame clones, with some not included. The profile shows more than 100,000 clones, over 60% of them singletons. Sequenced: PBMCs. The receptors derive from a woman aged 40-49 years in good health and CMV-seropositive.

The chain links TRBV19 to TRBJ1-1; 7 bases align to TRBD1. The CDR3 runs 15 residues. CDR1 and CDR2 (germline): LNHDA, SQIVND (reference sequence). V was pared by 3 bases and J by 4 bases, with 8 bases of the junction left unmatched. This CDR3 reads CASSMPPDRVTEAFF. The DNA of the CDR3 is TGTGCCAGTAGTATGCCCCCCGACAGGGTCACTGAAGCTTTCTTT.

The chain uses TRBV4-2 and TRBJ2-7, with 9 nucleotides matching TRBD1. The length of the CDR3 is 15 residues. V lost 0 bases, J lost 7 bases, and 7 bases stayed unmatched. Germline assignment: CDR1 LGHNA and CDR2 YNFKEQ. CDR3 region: CASSQELGQGWEQYF. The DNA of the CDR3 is TGTGCCAGCAGCCAAGAGCTGGGACAGGGCTGGGAGCAGTACTTC.

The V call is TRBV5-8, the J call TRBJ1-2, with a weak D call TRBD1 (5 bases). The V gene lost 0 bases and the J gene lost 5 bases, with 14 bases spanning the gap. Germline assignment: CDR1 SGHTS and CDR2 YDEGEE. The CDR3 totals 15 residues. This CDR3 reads CASSLVGSGTYGYTF. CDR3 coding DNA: TGTGCCAGCAGCTTGGTAGGCAGCGGGACGTATGGCTACACCTTC.